These 4 T cell receptor beta chains originate from one sample sequenced in a study of regulatory T cells in long-lasting Graves disease. Regarding time point: persistent/refractory GD, antithyroid drugs over 5 years with positive TRAb. PBMC RNA served as the TCR library source. Arm-PCR of CDR3 regions and iRepertoire HTBI primers were the basis on which TCR beta libraries were built. One entry per CDR3 protein results from TCRdb running MiXCR on the multiplex PCR reads. The data contain 500,000 to 700,000 distinct CDR3 sequences, around 30% of them seen just once; the ten biggest clones take up under 50%. The material was peripheral blood mononuclear cells (PBMCs), obtained when the disease was refractory, from a patient treated with antithyroid drugs. All receptors derive from a female donor with Graves disease.

Only a few counts were recorded for this clonotype. The J gene is TRBJ1-1, the V gene TRBV24-1; D gene ambiguous. This CDR3 is 10 amino acids long. Germline CDR1 is KGHDR and CDR2 is SFDVKD. Trimming cost V 5 bases and J 5 bases, with 2 bases left between them. CDR3 sequence (DNA): TGTGCCACCAGTGCTACTGAAGCTTTCTTT. It encodes CATSATEAFF.

This clonotype was recorded many times. The genes are TRBV12-3 or TRBV12-4 and TRBJ2-7, with 8 bases aligning to TRBD2. After removal of 2 bases from V and 7 bases from J, the junction contained 7 bases not matched to a gene. There are 14 residues in the CDR3. The CDR3 DNA reads TGTGCCAGCAGTTTATCCTCCGGGGGGGCTGAGCAGTACTTC. Its protein is CASSLSSGGAEQYF.

This clonotype was detected once. The J gene is TRBJ2-5, the V gene TRBV6-2 or TRBV6-3; TRBD2 is a possible D gene (7 bases). Between the trimmed V and J ends, which lost 3 bases and 5 bases, there was a span of 22 bases. Germline values: CDR1 MNHEY, CDR2 SVGEGT. The CDR3 extends over 17 amino acids. The CDR3 bases are TGTGCCAGCAGTTATATCGTAGGGGGAGGGGTTTGGGAGACCCAGTACTTC. Translating it yields CASSYIVGGGVWETQYF.

The rearrangement links TRBV12-3 or TRBV12-4 to TRBJ2-7; TRBD2 matches 7 bases. Trimming removed 4 bases from V and 6 bases from J; junction bases left unmatched: 9. This CDR3 is built from 14 residues. CDR3 protein: CASSSRLAGTEQYF. The CDR3 DNA sequence: TGTGCCAGCAGTTCTCGACTAGCAGGAACCGAGCAGTACTTC.